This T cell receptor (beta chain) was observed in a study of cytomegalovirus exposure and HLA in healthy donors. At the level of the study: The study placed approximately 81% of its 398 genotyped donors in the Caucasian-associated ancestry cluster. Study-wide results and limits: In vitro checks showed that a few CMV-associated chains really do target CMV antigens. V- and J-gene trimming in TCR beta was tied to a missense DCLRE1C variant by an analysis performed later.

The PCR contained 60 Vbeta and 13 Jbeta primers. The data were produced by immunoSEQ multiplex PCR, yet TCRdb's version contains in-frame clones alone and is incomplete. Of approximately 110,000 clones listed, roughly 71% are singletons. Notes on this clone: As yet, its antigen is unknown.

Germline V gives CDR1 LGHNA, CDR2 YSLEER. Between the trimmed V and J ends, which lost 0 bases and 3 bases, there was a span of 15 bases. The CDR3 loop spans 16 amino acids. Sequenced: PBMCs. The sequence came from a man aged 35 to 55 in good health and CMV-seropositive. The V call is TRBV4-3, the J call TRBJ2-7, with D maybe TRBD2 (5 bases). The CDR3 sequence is CASSQDAAESFYEQYF. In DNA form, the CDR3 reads TGCGCCAGCAGCCAAGACGCAGCGGAGTCCTTCTACGAGCAGTACTTC.